Each of the 28 T cell receptor beta chains below was sequenced from the same sample in a study of T cell responses to AZD1222 COVID-19 vaccine. The table came from immunoSEQ multiplex PCR; TCRdb's copy has only in-frame clones and leaves some out. The sample yields under 120,000 clones, more than 90% seen once. Material: peripheral blood, obtained on day 0 of AZD1222 vaccination. These receptors were collected from an adult in good health.

This sequence joins TRBV11-3 and TRBJ1-1, with TRBD1 matching 7 bases. Germline V gene lookup returns CDR1 SGHNT and CDR2 YENEEA. The V segment lost 5 bases and the J segment 9 bases; nucleotides outside the gene matches: 9. The CDR3 has 13 amino acids. CDR3 DNA sequence: TGTGCCAGCAGCCCGACAGGGACCCCAAAAGCTTTCTTT. This translates into CASSPTGTPKAFF. The whole variable domain, filled in from reference TRBV11-3 and TRBJ1-1, reads EAGVVQSPRYKIIEKKQPVAFWCNPISGHNTLYWYLQNLGQGPELLIRYENEEAVDDSQLPKDRFSAERLKGVDSTLKIQPAELGDSAVYLCASSPTGTPKAFFGQGTRLTVV.

The V gene is TRBV5-1, the J gene TRBJ2-7; possibly TRBD2 for D (6 bases). CDR3 length equals 15 residues. Germline CDR1 and CDR2: SGHRS and YFSETQ. Trimming took 1 base from V and 1 from J, leaving 12 bases between them. CDR3 sequence: CASSLQLGGSYEQYF. CDR3 DNA sequence: TGCGCCAGCAGCTTGCAATTGGGGGGATCCTACGAGCAGTACTTC.

The chain employs TRBV2 and TRBJ2-2, with D possibly matching TRBD1 (6 bases). The germline V gene has CDR1 SNHLY and CDR2 FYNNEI. CDR3 length: 15 amino acids. Trimming pared 5 bases from V and 6 bases from J, leaving 16 bases between. The CDR3 sequence is CASSRTAGVPGELFF. The CDR3 nucleotides read TGTGCCAGCAGTCGGACTGCAGGGGTCCCCGGGGAGCTGTTTTTT.

V usage is TRBV10-1 and J usage is TRBJ1-2; D is undetermined. Germline V gene data show CDR1 as WNHNN and CDR2 as SYGVQD (reference sequence). The V and J ends lost 0 bases and 8 bases respectively, with 16 bases between them. The length of the CDR3 is 15 residues. The CDR3 here is CASSESRGRKDGYTF. The CDR3 DNA is TGCGCCAGCAGTGAGTCGAGAGGGAGAAAGGACGGCTACACCTTC.

This clone was recorded once. The chain joins TRBV5-1 to TRBJ1-6, with TRBD1 as a possible D gene (5 bases). V lost 2 bases and J 7 bases, leaving 13 bases between the germline ends. The CDR3 consists of 15 residues. Germline lookup yields CDR1 SGHRS and CDR2 YFSETQ. CDR3 DNA: TGCGCCAGCAGCTTTGAGGGGACGGGAAATTCACCCCTCCACTTT. It codes for CASSFEGTGNSPLHF. Filled out from reference TRBV5-1 and TRBJ1-6, the complete variable domain reads KAGVTQTPRYLIKTRGQQVTLSCSPISGHRSVSWYQQTPGQGLQFLFEYFSETQRNKGNFPGRFSGRQFSNSRSEMNVSTLELGDSALYLCASSFEGTGNSPLHFGNGTRLTVT.

V gene TRBV13 combines with J gene TRBJ2-1; 8 positions agree with TRBD2. The germline gives CDR1 PRHDT, CDR2 FYEKMQ (reference sequence). The CDR3 length is 16 residues. Germline trimming cut 2 bases from V and 2 bases from J; bases unmatched to any gene: 5. The DNA of the CDR3 is TGTGCCAGCAGCTTACCGGTAGCGGGACCCTACAATGAGCAGTTCTTC. Translating it yields CASSLPVAGPYNEQFF.

The genes are TRBV11-3 and TRBJ1-1; D not resolved. This CDR3 is 15 amino acids long. Germline V lookup: CDR1 SGHNT, CDR2 YENEEA. V lost 3 bases and J 0 bases, leaving 11 bases between the germline ends. The chain's CDR3 is CASSFGYFMNTEAFF. CDR3 coding DNA: TGTGCCAGCAGCTTCGGGTACTTCATGAACACTGAAGCTTTCTTT.

The chain joins TRBV30 to TRBJ1-6, with 8 bases identical to TRBD1. Looked up from germline, CDR1 is GTSNPN and CDR2 is SVGIG (reference sequence). Trimming removed 5 bases from V and 7 bases from J; junction bases left unmatched: 10. The CDR3 runs 15 residues. The CDR3 loop is CAWGDRQVWNSPLHF. The DNA of the CDR3 is TGTGCCTGGGGGGACAGGCAGGTTTGGAATTCACCCCTCCACTTT. Variable domain in full (rest from reference TRBV30 and TRBJ1-6): SQTIHQWPATLVQPVGSPLSLECTVEGTSNPNLYWYRQAAGRGLQLLFYSVGIGQISSEVPQNLSASRPQDRQFILSSKKLLLSDSGFYLCAWGDRQVWNSPLHFGNGTRLTVT.

This chain joins TRBV11-2 and TRBJ2-1, with D maybe TRBD2 (6 bases). The CDR3 runs to 14 residues. Looked up from germline, CDR1 is SGHAT and CDR2 is FQNNGV. V lost 3 bases and J lost 6, with 12 bases in between. The CDR3 sequence is CASSLAGPSNEQFF. CDR3 DNA: TGTGCCAGCAGCTTGGCGGGACCGAGCAATGAGCAGTTCTTC.

Here the CDR3 reads CASSLDGNTIYF. The CDR3 nucleotides are TGTGCCAGCAGTTTGGACGGAAACACCATATATTTT. V and J are TRBV12-3 or TRBV12-4 and TRBJ1-3; no clear D. Trimming pared 3 bases from V and 4 bases from J, leaving 4 bases between. The CDR3 runs 12 residues.

Regarding this clone: The conserved final phenylalanine or tryptophan is absent from the CDR3, which likely points to a read error. The DNA is omitted, as the CDR3 cannot be located on it reliably, and the CDR3 follows TCRdb's listing. The gene calls are TRBV29-1 and TRBJ1-1. Germline V gene sequence: CDR1 SQVTM, CDR2 ANQGSEA. The CDR3 extends over 8 residues, inclusive of both ends. The CDR3 here is CSVEEGEL.

The chain carries TRBV30 and TRBJ2-1; weak D call: TRBD1 (6 bases). CDR3 size: 13 residues. V shed 2 bases and J shed 12 bases, with 17 bases lying between them. CDR1 and CDR2 (germline): GTSNPN, SVGIG (reference sequence). CDR3 bases: TGTGCCTGGAGTTGGACAGTCTCTTCCGCGCAGTTCTTC. As protein: CAWSWTVSSAQFF.

The chain employs TRBV18 and TRBJ1-2; the D is unclear. Deletions cut 3 bases from V and 2 bases from J, with 19 bases between. Germline CDR1 is KGHSH and CDR2 is LQKENI. CDR3 length: 17 residues. This chain's CDR3 is CASSPVNARESNYGYTF. Written as DNA, the CDR3 is TGTGCCAGCTCACCCGTTAACGCTCGGGAATCAAACTATGGCTACACCTTC.

The chain links TRBV29-1 to TRBJ2-7; no clear D gene. The CDR3 extends over 12 amino acids. V lost 0 bases and J lost 7, with 10 bases in between. Germline V gene lookup returns CDR1 SQVTM and CDR2 ANQGSEA. CDR3 in DNA: TGCAGCGTTGAAGACAGGATGGGGGAGCAGTACTTC. Protein: CSVEDRMGEQYF.

The chain joins TRBV11-2 to TRBJ2-1; TRBD2 agrees at 11 bases. This CDR3 spans 20 amino acids. Trimming took 0 bases from V and 0 from J; bases not matched to a gene: 10. CDR1 is SGHAT and CDR2 is FQNNGV in the germline V gene. CDR3 in DNA: TGTGCCAGCAGCTTAGAGGTGAGGCTAGCGGGAGGCCGCTCCTACAATGAGCAGTTCTTC. It codes for CASSLEVRLAGGRSYNEQFF.

The chain joins TRBV9 to TRBJ2-2; no firm D call. From germline, CDR1 is SGDLS and CDR2 YYNGEE. The V end lost 1 base, the J end lost 4 bases, and 5 bases lay between the germline ends. The CDR3 contains 13 residues. The CDR3 bases are TGTGCCAGCAGCGTACGTGGCACCGGGGAGCTGTTTTTT. The encoded protein is CASSVRGTGELFF.

The CDR3 spells CASSPGTGEDTF. CDR3 nucleotide sequence: TGCGCCAGCAGCCCGGGGACAGGAGAAGACACCTTC. The chain has TRBV5-1 and TRBJ1-2, with 8 bases aligning to TRBD1. Losses at the gene ends were 4 bases for V and 12 bases for J; bases not matched to a gene: 8. Germline CDR1 reads SGHRS; CDR2 reads YFSETQ. The CDR3 is made up of 12 amino acids.

The V call is TRBV29-1, the J call TRBJ2-7, with D unclear. The CDR3 loop spans 13 amino acids. CDR1 and CDR2 from the germline V gene are SQVTM and ANQGSEA. The ends were cut back, 2 bases at V and 0 bases at J, with 8 bases in the middle. The CDR3 sequence is CSVEPDNSYEQYF. The CDR3 DNA reads as TGCAGCGTTGAACCTGACAACTCCTACGAGCAGTACTTC.

This clone was seen once. The J gene is TRBJ1-2, the V gene TRBV6-5; D gene ambiguous. The V end was cut by 8 bases, the J end by 2 bases, with 12 bases between. Germline V lookup: CDR1 MNHEY, CDR2 SVGAGI. There are 13 residues in the CDR3. The DNA for the CDR3 is TGTGCCAGCGGCTTCGGCAGGAACTATGGCTACACCTTC. It codes for CASGFGRNYGYTF.

In its sample, this clone was seen once. This chain joins TRBV3-1 (or the pseudogene TRBV3-2) and TRBJ1-1, with 7 positions matching TRBD1. Germline V gives CDR1 LGHDT, CDR2 YNNKEL (reference sequence). V shed 4 bases, J shed 5 bases, and the junction held 10 bases outside the gene matches. The CDR3 is made up of 15 amino acids. CDR3 in amino acids: CASSRAGQISTEAFF. CDR3 sequence (DNA): TGTGCCAGCAGCCGAGCGGGACAGATCAGTACTGAAGCTTTCTTT.

The chain couples TRBV19 to TRBJ1-3; D is unresolved. The CDR3 sequence is 13 residues long. CDR1 and CDR2 (germline): LNHDA, SQIVND (reference sequence). Trimming stripped 4 bases from V and 8 bases from J, with 12 bases between. The CDR3 nucleotides read TGTGCCAGTAGTACCCGGGCCGGAGACACCATATATTTT. This translates into CASSTRAGDTIYF.

V is TRBV19 and J is TRBJ2-7; D ambiguous. This CDR3 region has 11 residues. Germline V CDR1 and CDR2: LNHDA, SQIVND (reference sequence). The germline V and J ends were trimmed by 4 bases and 4 bases, with 5 bases remaining between them. The CDR3 region is CASSTGYEQYF. The CDR3 DNA reads as TGTGCCAGTAGTACCGGGTACGAGCAGTACTTC.

The chain has TRBV2 and TRBJ1-1; unclear D gene. CDR3 length: 18 amino acids. Germline CDR1 reads SNHLY; CDR2 reads FYNNEI. The germline V and J ends were trimmed by 0 bases and 2 bases, with 19 bases remaining between them. CDR3 region: CASSEARAAFRLNTEAFF. CDR3 sequence (DNA): TGTGCCAGCAGTGAAGCGCGGGCAGCCTTTCGACTAAACACTGAAGCTTTCTTT.

The chain employs TRBV5-1 and TRBJ2-3; no firm D call. V lost 4 bases, J lost 6 bases, and 15 bases lay in between. CDR1 SGHRS and CDR2 YFSETQ come from the germline V gene. There are 14 residues in the CDR3. For the CDR3, the DNA is TGCGCCAGCAGCCCCACCCTGAGTCGGGATACGCAGTATTTT. Its translation: CASSPTLSRDTQYF.

The chain links TRBV5-8 to TRBJ1-5; D ambiguous. From germline, CDR1 is SGHTS and CDR2 YDEGEE. V lost 4 bases and J lost 4, with 18 bases in between. CDR3 length: 16 amino acids. The CDR3 coding sequence is TGTGCCAGCAGCGAGGTCCGGCAGGCCGGTAATCAGCCCCAGCATTTT. Translating it yields CASSEVRQAGNQPQHF. Together with reference TRBV5-8 and TRBJ1-5, the CDR3 gives the full variable domain: EAGVTQSPTHLIKTRGQQATLRCSPISGHTSVYWYQQALGLGLQFLLWYDEGEERNRGNFPPRFSGRQFPNYSSELNVNALELEDSALYLCASSEVRQAGNQPQHFGDGTRLSIL.

The genes are TRBV5-6 and TRBJ2-2, with a weak D call TRBD1 (6 bases). The CDR3 is made up of 19 amino acids. Per germline, CDR1 SGHDT and CDR2 YYEEEE. V lost 4 bases to trimming and J lost 4 bases, with 26 bases between them. The CDR3 nucleotides are TGTGCCAGCAGCCTATGGTCCCCAGGGGTCGGGATGAGCACCGGGGAGCTGTTTTTT. This translates into CASSLWSPGVGMSTGELFF.

The V call is TRBV28, the J call TRBJ1-2, with a possible D match to TRBD1 (5 bases). The germline V gene has CDR1 MDHEN and CDR2 SYDVKM. The CDR3 consists of 14 residues. Trimming pared 8 bases from V and 8 bases from J, leaving 21 bases between. CDR3 DNA: TGTGCCAGCCAAACGGGACCCTCCCGATGGGGCTACACCTTC. Translated, it gives CASQTGPSRWGYTF.

V and J are TRBV11-2 and TRBJ2-1; D is unclear. The CDR3 consists of 13 residues. Looked up from germline, CDR1 is SGHAT and CDR2 is FQNNGV. Trimming took 0 bases from V and 5 from J, leaving 5 bases between them. CDR3 sequence: CASSLERNNEQFF. In DNA, the CDR3 is TGTGCCAGCAGCTTAGAGCGGAACAATGAGCAGTTCTTC.